Below are 32 T cell receptor beta chains sequenced from a single sample in a study of CD8 T cells in ankylosing spondylitis. Study-wide findings and caveats: A TCR beta motif made of eight highly homologous variants seemed typical of ankylosing spondylitis blood.

No antigen has been assigned to these receptors. MiXCR, applied by TCRdb to the 5' RACE reads, yields one record per CDR3 protein. Here the sample spans roughly 700,000 distinct CDR3 sequences, 19% being singletons. The sequenced material came from blood, either unsorted or a sorted T cell fraction (not recorded which). The receptors originated from a male donor with ankylosing spondylitis.

This clonotype was seen a few times. The rearrangement uses TRBV10-3 and TRBJ2-2, with a weak D call TRBD1 (6 bases). This CDR3 has 15 amino acids. Germline V gene lookup returns CDR1 ENHRY and CDR2 SYGVKD. The germline V and J ends were trimmed by 3 bases and 2 bases, with 10 bases remaining between them. The CDR3 region has the DNA TGTGCCATCAGTGACGCACAGGGTAACACCGGGGAGCTGTTTTTT. Translated: CAISDAQGNTGELFF.

The chain joins TRBV10-3 to TRBJ2-1; either TRBD1 or TRBD2 may supply D (6 bases each). The V gene's germline CDR1 is ENHRY and CDR2 SYGVKD. Trimming pared 10 bases from V and 10 bases from J, leaving 23 bases between. CDR3 size: 14 residues. Here the CDR3 DNA reads TGTGCCACCGGATTCGGGGGCTTAAACGGCGAGCAGTTCTTC. Translating gives CATGFGGLNGEQFF.

J is TRBJ2-7 and V is TRBV7-2; TRBD1 matches 7 bases. CDR1 and CDR2 from the germline V gene are SGHTA and FQGNSA. This CDR3 comprises 17 residues. V shed 3 bases and J 0 bases; nucleotides not matched to a gene: 11. In nucleotides, the CDR3 is TGTGCCAGCAGCTTCCGGGACAGTGGAACCTCCTCCTACGAGCAGTACTTC. As protein: CASSFRDSGTSSYEQYF. Full variable domain (remainder filled in from reference TRBV7-2 and TRBJ2-7): GAGVSQSPSNKVTEKGKDVELRCDPISGHTALYWYRQSLGQGLEFLIYFQGNSAPDKSGLPSDRFSAERTGGSVSTLTIQRTQQEDSAVYLCASSFRDSGTSSYEQYFGPGTRLTVT.

A few counts support this clonotype. V is TRBV10-3 and J is TRBJ2-1; 11 nucleotides line up with TRBD2. V shed 5 bases, J shed 0 bases, and the junction held 3 bases outside the gene matches. Germline CDR1 reads ENHRY; CDR2 reads SYGVKD. CDR3 size: 16 residues. CDR3 DNA sequence: TGTGCCATCAGTCTAGCGGGGGGTAGCTCCTACAATGAGCAGTTCTTC. It yields the protein CAISLAGGSSYNEQFF.

This clonotype was counted a few times. The chain recombines TRBV7-3 with TRBJ2-7, with D possibly TRBD2 on 5 matching bases. CDR3 length: 15 residues. Trimming shortened V by 5 bases and J by 2 bases, and 16 bases separated the two germline ends. CDR1 is SGHTA and CDR2 is FQGTGA in the germline V gene. CDR3 nucleotides: TGTGCCAGCAGCAGAGCGGCAGGTAGAACCTACGAGCAGTACTTC. This codes for CASSRAAGRTYEQYF.

This clonotype was counted a few times. The chain employs TRBV11-2 and TRBJ1-5; unclear D gene. Trimming took 5 bases from V and 4 from J, leaving 15 bases between them. The V gene's germline CDR1 is SGHAT and CDR2 FQNNGV. This CDR3 is built from 15 residues. CDR3 nucleotide sequence: TGTGCCAGCAGCCCCCGCGGAGGGTGGAATCAGCCCCAGCATTTT. Translating gives CASSPRGGWNQPQHF.

The rearrangement uses TRBV5-5 and TRBJ2-1; D might be TRBD1 (8 bases). V shed 4 bases and J shed 8 bases, with 19 bases lying between them. The CDR3 is made up of 15 amino acids. The germline gives CDR1 SGHKS, CDR2 YYEKEE (reference sequence). The CDR3 reads CASSAGQGGVDEQFF. For the CDR3, the DNA is TGTGCCAGCAGCGCTGGACAGGGAGGGGTCGATGAGCAGTTCTTC.

This clonotype was seen a few times. The chain uses TRBV2 and TRBJ2-6; no reliable D call. Germline V lookup: CDR1 SNHLY, CDR2 FYNNEI. This CDR3 has 17 amino acids. V gave up 3 bases and J gave up 0 bases, with 12 bases separating them. The CDR3 region has the DNA TGTGCCAGCAGTGAGCAAGGGCAGCTCTCTGGGGCCAACGTCCTGACTTTC. Translation gives CASSEQGQLSGANVLTF.

The gene calls are TRBV20-1 and TRBJ2-1, with TRBD2 matching over 7 bases. The CDR3 is 14 residues long. Germline V lookup: CDR1 DFQATT, CDR2 SNEGSKA (reference sequence). V dropped 6 bases and J dropped 7; count of bases not matched to a gene: 12. CDR3 residues: CSAIPPGLPNEQFF. In DNA form, the CDR3 reads TGCAGTGCGATACCCCCGGGACTACCAAATGAGCAGTTCTTC.

The V call is TRBV6-2 or TRBV6-3, the J call TRBJ1-2; possibly TRBD1 for D (6 bases). This CDR3 is 13 amino acids long. The germline V gene has CDR1 MNHEY and CDR2 SVGEGT. The V end was cut by 4 bases, the J end by 5 bases, with 11 bases between. In DNA form, the CDR3 reads TGTGCCAGCAGTTGGACAGAATCGTATGGCTACACCTTC. It translates to CASSWTESYGYTF.

J is TRBJ2-1 and V is TRBV7-9; the match to TRBD2 covers 8 bases. Germline lookup yields CDR1 SEHNR and CDR2 FQNEAQ (reference sequence). This CDR3 is built from 15 residues. Germline trimming cut 4 bases from V and 4 bases from J; bases unmatched to any gene: 6. The CDR3 loop reads CASSSQRESYNEQFF. Here the CDR3 DNA reads TGTGCCAGCAGCTCCCAGCGGGAGTCGTACAATGAGCAGTTCTTC.

The chain combines TRBV20-1 with TRBJ2-7, with D perhaps TRBD1 (6 bases). Trimming left V 5 bases short and J 0 bases short, with 14 bases between. This CDR3 is 14 amino acids long. Germline lookup yields CDR1 DFQATT and CDR2 SNEGSKA (reference sequence). The CDR3 DNA is TGCAGTGCTTCGGGACATTCAAGCTCCTACGAGCAGTACTTC. Translated, it gives CSASGHSSSYEQYF.

This clonotype was counted ten times or more. The chain carries TRBV7-2 and TRBJ1-2; D is uncertain. The V end lost 1 base, the J end lost 6 bases, and 12 bases lay between the germline ends. Germline CDR1 is SGHTA and CDR2 is FQGNSA. The length of the CDR3 is 14 residues. This CDR3 reads CASSLGPVGDGYTF. CDR3 sequence (DNA): TGTGCCAGCAGCTTAGGTCCAGTTGGGGATGGCTACACCTTC. Filled out from reference TRBV7-2 and TRBJ1-2, the complete variable domain reads GAGVSQSPSNKVTEKGKDVELRCDPISGHTALYWYRQSLGQGLEFLIYFQGNSAPDKSGLPSDRFSAERTGGSVSTLTIQRTQQEDSAVYLCASSLGPVGDGYTFGSGTRLTVV.

In this sample, this clonotype turned up a few times. The chain joins TRBV29-1 to TRBJ1-2; D possibly corresponds to TRBD1 (6 bases). The ends were cut back, 0 bases at V and 8 bases at J, with 22 bases in the middle. CDR3 length: 16 residues. The germline gives CDR1 SQVTM, CDR2 ANQGSEA. The CDR3 loop is CSVEDLPPAGARGYTF. For the CDR3, the DNA is TGCAGCGTTGAAGATCTACCCCCCGCAGGGGCGCGGGGCTACACCTTC.

This clonotype was seen a handful of times. The genes are TRBV9 and TRBJ2-3; 10 positions match TRBD2. The CDR3 is 17 residues long. Germline CDR1 SGDLS, CDR2 YYNGEE. V dropped 0 bases and J dropped 2; count of bases not matched to a gene: 6. CDR3 coding DNA: TGTGCCAGCAGCGTAGAGGAGCGGGAGGGTTTCACAGATACGCAGTATTTT. Protein sequence: CASSVEEREGFTDTQYF.

This clonotype was observed a handful of times. The gene calls are TRBV5-1 and TRBJ2-3; either TRBD1 or TRBD2 may supply D (6 bases each). The germline V and J ends were trimmed by 4 bases and 6 bases, with 21 bases remaining between them. The CDR3 runs to 16 residues. Looked up from germline, CDR1 is SGHRS and CDR2 is YFSETQ. The CDR3, as DNA: TGCGCCAGCAGCCTAGCGCCGCAGGGGCCCAGCGATACGCAGTATTTT. Amino acid sequence: CASSLAPQGPSDTQYF.

This clonotype was counted between two and nine times. This chain uses TRBV28 with TRBJ1-2; no definite D call. The CDR3 consists of 13 residues. V gave up 8 bases and J gave up 6 bases, with 16 bases separating them. CDR1 is MDHEN and CDR2 is SYDVKM in the germline V gene. CDR3: CASSLGRVDGYTF. DNA for the CDR3: TGTGCCAGCTCCCTCGGGAGGGTTGATGGCTACACCTTC.

This clonotype was found a few times. J is TRBJ2-4 and V is TRBV2, with D tentatively TRBD1 (6 bases). CDR3 size: 17 residues. Trimming removed 6 bases from V and 3 bases from J, with 21 bases in between. Germline CDR1 is SNHLY and CDR2 is FYNNEI. CDR3 DNA: TGTGCCAGCAGGCCTCATCGCCTGTCGGACAGCAAAAACATTCAGTACTTC. This gives the protein CASRPHRLSDSKNIQYF.

The J gene is TRBJ2-7, the V gene TRBV7-9, with 11 bases identical to TRBD2. Germline V gene sequence: CDR1 SEHNR, CDR2 FQNEAQ (reference sequence). The CDR3 contains 15 residues. With V trimmed by 7 bases and J by 7 bases, 12 bases remained unmatched. CDR3 DNA sequence: TGTGCCAGCACCAACGGGCTAGCGGGAGGTGAAGAGCAGTACTTC. It codes for CASTNGLAGGEEQYF.

This chain connects TRBV20-1 to TRBJ2-3; 7 bases fit TRBD2. Germline assignment: CDR1 DFQATT and CDR2 SNEGSKA (reference sequence). V shed 6 bases and J 1 base; nucleotides not matched to a gene: 7. The CDR3 sequence is 14 residues long. This chain's CDR3 is CSAALGGGTDTQYF. The DNA of the CDR3 is TGCAGTGCGGCGCTGGGAGGGGGCACAGATACGCAGTATTTT.

This clonotype has only a few counts. The chain is built from TRBV18 and TRBJ2-6, with 8 bases lining up with TRBD2. This CDR3 comprises 16 residues. The ends lost 4 bases at V and 0 bases at J; junction bases unmatched: 2. CDR1 and CDR2 (germline): KGHSH, LQKENI. The CDR3, as DNA: TGTGCCAGCTCACAACTAGCGGACTCTGGGGCCAACGTCCTGACTTTC. Its protein product is CASSQLADSGANVLTF.

This clonotype has a handful of counts. The chain couples TRBV28 to TRBJ2-6, with 12 bases identical to TRBD1. The CDR3 extends over 17 amino acids. Germline V lookup: CDR1 MDHEN, CDR2 SYDVKM. The V gene end was trimmed by 8 bases and the J gene end by 1 base; junction bases not matched to a gene: 6. CDR3 nucleotide sequence: TGTGCCAGCTCACCGGGACAGGGGGCGTCTGGGGCCAACGTCCTGACTTTC. It codes for CASSPGQGASGANVLTF.

The J gene is TRBJ2-2, the V gene TRBV12-3 or TRBV12-4; maybe TRBD2 (6 bases). The CDR3 has 15 amino acids. V was shortened by 6 bases and J by 2 bases, with 13 bases between the two germline ends. The CDR3 is CASRHSGLNTGELFF. CDR3 DNA: TGTGCCAGCAGACATAGCGGTTTAAACACCGGGGAGCTGTTTTTT.

This clonotype came up once. The chain carries TRBV7-6 and TRBJ2-7; 10 bases map to TRBD2. There are 15 residues in the CDR3. Germline CDR1 SGHVS, CDR2 FNYEAQ. V was clipped by 1 base and J by 6 bases; unmatched bases: 6. Here the CDR3 reads CASSLDSGRLSEQYF. The CDR3 bases are TGTGCCAGCAGCTTAGATAGCGGGAGGCTTTCCGAGCAGTACTTC.

This sequence joins TRBV4-1 and TRBJ1-1; no definite D call. Germline lookup yields CDR1 MGHRA and CDR2 YSYEKL. V was pared by 0 bases and J by 4 bases, with 6 bases between. The CDR3 totals 13 residues. The CDR3 is CASSQDITTEAFF. The CDR3 DNA sequence: TGCGCCAGCAGCCAAGACATAACCACTGAAGCTTTCTTT.

This clonotype was detected only a few times. The genes are TRBV5-6 and TRBJ1-1, with D possibly matching TRBD1 (5 bases). Germline V gene lookup returns CDR1 SGHDT and CDR2 YYEEEE. The CDR3 covers 15 residues. Trimming removed 3 bases at V and 3 bases at J, with 15 bases between. CDR3 DNA sequence: TGTGCCAGCAGCTCCTCAGGCAGGGACCACACTGAAGCTTTCTTT. This translates into CASSSSGRDHTEAFF.

The chain is built from TRBV7-6 and TRBJ2-5; 8 bases fit TRBD2. J gave up 3 bases and V 3 bases, and 6 bases lay outside the gene matches. This CDR3 spans 15 amino acids. Germline CDR1 reads SGHVS; CDR2 reads FNYEAQ. The CDR3 is CASSFYSGIEETQYF. The CDR3 coding sequence is TGTGCCAGCAGCTTTTATAGCGGGATTGAAGAGACCCAGTACTTC.

In this sample, this clonotype turned up once. The CDR3 region has the DNA TGTGCCAGCAGTCCACCCGGGACAGGGGGCTCACCCCTCCACTTT. Residues: CASSPPGTGGSPLHF. J is TRBJ1-6 and V is TRBV6-1; 12 nucleotides align to TRBD1. The germline CDR1 and CDR2 sequences are MNHNS and SASEGT. V gave up 5 bases and J gave up 10 bases; unmatched junction bases: 6. The CDR3 runs to 15 residues.

The sample holds a few counts of this clonotype. The V gene is TRBV28, the J gene TRBJ2-3; D may be TRBD2 (6 bases). The CDR3 spans 13 residues. Germline loops: CDR1 MDHEN, CDR2 SYDVKM. The V end lost 7 bases, the J end lost 4 bases, and 12 bases lay between the germline ends. The CDR3 coding sequence is TGTGCCAGCACCATGGGGGGTTCAGATACGCAGTATTTT. Residues: CASTMGGSDTQYF.

This chain joins TRBV4-1 and TRBJ2-3; D unresolved. Between the trimmed V and J ends, which lost 0 bases and 1 base, there was a span of 8 bases. The CDR3 totals 15 residues. Germline-derived CDR1 and CDR2 are MGHRA and YSYEKL. DNA of the CDR3: TGCGCCAGCAGCCAAGAATGGCGCGGCACAGATACGCAGTATTTT. Amino acid sequence: CASSQEWRGTDTQYF.

The V gene is TRBV12-3 or TRBV12-4, the J gene TRBJ2-3, with TRBD2 matching over 8 bases. The CDR3 runs to 14 residues. V was clipped by 7 bases and J by 2 bases; unmatched bases: 5. CDR3 region: CASNAGGPTDTQYF. The CDR3, as DNA: TGTGCCAGCAACGCGGGGGGCCCCACAGATACGCAGTATTTT.

The chain combines TRBV5-6 with TRBJ2-7; D uncertain. In germline, CDR1 is SGHDT, CDR2 YYEEEE. The CDR3 loop spans 13 amino acids. The ends were cut back, 0 bases at V and 3 bases at J, with 7 bases in the middle. CDR3 loop: CASSLASRYEQYF. CDR3 sequence (DNA): TGTGCCAGCAGCTTGGCTTCCCGCTACGAGCAGTACTTC.